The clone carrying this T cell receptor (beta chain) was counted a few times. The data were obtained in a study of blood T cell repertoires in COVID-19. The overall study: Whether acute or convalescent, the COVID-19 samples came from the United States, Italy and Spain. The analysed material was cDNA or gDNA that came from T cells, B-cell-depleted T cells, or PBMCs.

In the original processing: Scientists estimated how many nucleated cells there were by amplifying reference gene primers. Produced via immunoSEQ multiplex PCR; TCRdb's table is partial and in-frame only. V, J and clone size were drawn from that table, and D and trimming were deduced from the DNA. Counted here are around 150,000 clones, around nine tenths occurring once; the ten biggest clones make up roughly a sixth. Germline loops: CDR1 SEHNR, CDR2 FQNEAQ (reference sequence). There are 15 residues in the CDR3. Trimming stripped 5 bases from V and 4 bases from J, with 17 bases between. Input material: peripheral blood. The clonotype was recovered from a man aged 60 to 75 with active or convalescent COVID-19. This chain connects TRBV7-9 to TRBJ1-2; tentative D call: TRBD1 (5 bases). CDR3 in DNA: TGTGCCAGCAGCCACGCGGGACCGCGGGGCTATGGCTACACCTTC. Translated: CASSHAGPRGYGYTF.